Below, 19 T cell receptor beta chains from the same sample are listed, as sequenced in a study of T cells in Graves' hyperthyroidism and ophthalmopathy. Authors of the study amplified TCR beta CDR3 regions from RNA transcripts. Using the HTBI primer set, a first-round RT-PCR was run on the TCR CDR3. Each CDR3 protein gets one entry after TCRdb re-called the multiplex PCR reads with MiXCR. The data contain under 650,000 distinct CDR3 sequences, around 15% of them seen just once; the ten biggest clones take up less than 4.5%. Sequences were obtained from blood. The receptors come from a woman aged 25-40 years with Graves' hyperthyroidism.

This clonotype occurred many times. The V gene is TRBV18, the J gene TRBJ1-1, with D possibly matching TRBD1 (6 bases). The V end was cut by 6 bases, the J end by 8 bases, with 13 bases between. This CDR3 spans 12 amino acids. Germline CDR1 and CDR2: KGHSH and LQKENI. CDR3: CASSSQGKEAFF. CDR3 nucleotide sequence: TGTGCCAGCTCGTCCCAGGGGAAAGAAGCTTTCTTT.

The chain couples TRBV6-2 or TRBV6-3 to TRBJ1-5; tentative D call: TRBD1 (5 bases). The V gene lost 5 bases and the J gene lost 4 bases, with 15 bases spanning the gap. Germline assignment: CDR1 MNHEY and CDR2 SVGEGT. The CDR3 runs to 15 residues. The CDR3 is CASSSAGHLNQPQHF. CDR3 DNA: TGTGCCAGCAGTAGTGCCGGACACCTTAATCAGCCCCAGCATTTT.

This clonotype was counted many times. The chain carries TRBV6-1 and TRBJ1-5; 8 bases line up with TRBD1. The CDR3 has 17 residues. The ends lost 7 bases at V and 0 bases at J; junction bases unmatched: 11. CDR1 is MNHNS, CDR2 SASEGT, per germline. The CDR3 bases are TGTGCCAGCAAACCACAGACAGGGGCTTATAGCAATCAGCCCCAGCATTTT. Translation gives CASKPQTGAYSNQPQHF.

The V gene is TRBV5-8, the J gene TRBJ2-7; D is perhaps TRBD1 (6 bases). V lost 0 bases to trimming and J lost 5 bases, with 12 bases between them. CDR3 size: 14 residues. The germline V gene has CDR1 SGHTS and CDR2 YDEGEE. In nucleotides, the CDR3 is TGTGCCAGCAGCTTGGGGCCAGGGGCCGACGAGCAGTACTTC. Its protein product is CASSLGPGADEQYF.

Many counts were recorded for this clonotype. The chain combines TRBV13 with TRBJ1-2, with D possibly TRBD1 on 5 matching bases. From germline, CDR1 is PRHDT and CDR2 FYEKMQ (reference sequence). This CDR3 region has 16 residues. The germline V and J ends were trimmed by 4 bases and 2 bases, with 17 bases remaining between them. CDR3 sequence (DNA): TGTGCCAGCAGCTCTTCTACGGGACCGCACAACTATGGCTACACCTTC. This encodes CASSSSTGPHNYGYTF.

This sequence joins TRBV28 and TRBJ2-2; the D gene is possibly TRBD2 (6 bases). The V end was cut by 3 bases, the J end by 3 bases, with 14 bases between. The CDR3 covers 16 residues. CDR1 is MDHEN and CDR2 is SYDVKM in the germline V gene. The CDR3 sequence: CASSFLPSDYTGELFF. The CDR3 DNA reads TGTGCCAGCAGTTTTTTGCCTAGCGACTACACCGGGGAGCTGTTTTTT.

This clonotype was picked up many times. V and J are TRBV11-3 and TRBJ2-5; 15 nucleotides match TRBD2. The V gene's germline CDR1 is SGHNT and CDR2 YENEEA. Trimming cost V 4 bases and J 4 bases; bases outside gene matches: 10. The CDR3 totals 18 residues. The CDR3 region is CASSSRTSGRAWGETQYF. The CDR3 bases are TGTGCCAGCAGCTCCCGGACTAGCGGGAGGGCTTGGGGAGAGACCCAGTACTTC. Looking up the rest from reference TRBV11-3 and TRBJ2-5 gives the full variable domain: EAGVVQSPRYKIIEKKQPVAFWCNPISGHNTLYWYLQNLGQGPELLIRYENEEAVDDSQLPKDRFSAERLKGVDSTLKIQPAELGDSAVYLCASSSRTSGRAWGETQYFGPGTRLLVL.

Ten or more counts support this clonotype. This chain uses TRBV20-1 with TRBJ2-7; D perhaps matches TRBD1 (6 bases). V was trimmed by 1 base and J by 2 bases, leaving 12 bases between them. This CDR3 comprises 14 residues. Per germline, CDR1 DFQATT and CDR2 SNEGSKA (reference sequence). The CDR3 protein is CSARAGQNPYEQYF. The CDR3 DNA sequence: TGCAGTGCTAGAGCAGGACAGAATCCCTACGAGCAGTACTTC.

The chain carries TRBV4-2 and TRBJ2-7; TRBD1 is a possible D gene (6 bases). The CDR3 contains 12 residues. CDR1 and CDR2 (germline): LGHNA, YNFKEQ. The ends were cut back, 2 bases at V and 5 bases at J, with 7 bases in the middle. As DNA, the CDR3 is TGTGCCAGCAGCCAATCAGGGGACGAGCAGTACTTC. It yields the protein CASSQSGDEQYF.

In its sample, this clonotype was seen many times. V gene TRBV2 combines with J gene TRBJ1-5; possibly TRBD1 for D (6 bases). The germline gives CDR1 SNHLY, CDR2 FYNNEI. V lost 7 bases to trimming and J lost 3 bases, with 7 bases between them. CDR3 length: 12 amino acids. The CDR3 nucleotides are TGTGCCAGCACAGGGGACAATCAGCCCCAGCATTTT. Its protein is CASTGDNQPQHF. Supplemented by reference TRBV2 and TRBJ1-5, the full variable domain reads EPEVTQTPSHQVTQMGQEVILRCVPISNHLYFYWYRQILGQKVEFLVSFYNNEISEKSEIFDDQFSVERPDGSNFTLKIRSTKLEDSAMYFCASTGDNQPQHFGDGTRLSIL.

This clonotype was observed many times. The V gene is TRBV20-1, the J gene TRBJ2-7, with 8 bases aligning to TRBD2. V dropped 1 base and J dropped 6; count of bases not matched to a gene: 5. Germline CDR1 and CDR2: DFQATT and SNEGSKA (reference sequence). The CDR3 runs 13 residues. CDR3 DNA sequence: TGCAGTGCTAGAGCGGGAGGGCCGGGCGAGCAGTACTTC. Amino acid sequence: CSARAGGPGEQYF.

This clonotype was detected many times. This chain connects TRBV12-3 or TRBV12-4 to TRBJ2-7; no reliable D call. The V end lost 4 bases, the J end lost 3 bases, and 7 bases lay between the germline ends. CDR3 size: 12 residues. CDR3 coding DNA: TGTGCCAGCAGTTCACTTGGCTACGAGCAGTACTTC. It specifies CASSSLGYEQYF.

This clonotype was detected ten times or more. The V and J genes are TRBV2 and TRBJ1-4, with D possibly matching TRBD1 (5 bases). This CDR3 is built from 14 residues. V lost 3 bases to trimming and J lost 6 bases, with 11 bases between them. Germline-derived CDR1 and CDR2 are SNHLY and FYNNEI. In DNA, the CDR3 is TGTGCCAGCAGTGACAGGGTTGGGGATGAAAAACTGTTTTTT. Translation gives CASSDRVGDEKLFF.

In this sample, this clonotype turned up a few times. The CDR3 here is CASSYASGRPYEQFF. DNA for the CDR3: TGTGCCAGCAGTTACGCTAGCGGGAGGCCCTATGAGCAGTTCTTC. V usage is TRBV6-2 or TRBV6-3 and J usage is TRBJ2-1; TRBD2 matches at 11 bases. From germline, CDR1 is MNHEY and CDR2 SVGEGT. J lost 8 bases, V lost 2 bases, and 5 bases had no gene match. The CDR3 totals 15 residues.

Many counts were recorded for this clonotype. The V gene is TRBV12-3 or TRBV12-4, the J gene TRBJ1-1, with D unclear. With 5 bases removed from V and 3 bases from J, the gap between germline ends came to 10 bases. CDR3 size: 13 residues. CDR3 DNA sequence: TGTGCCAGCAGTCCCCAGAGATACACTGAAGCTTTCTTT. Amino acid sequence: CASSPQRYTEAFF.

This clonotype was seen only a few times. The V and J genes are TRBV2 and TRBJ2-1, with D possibly being TRBD1 or TRBD2 (5 bases each). The CDR3 is 11 amino acids. Trimming shortened V by 6 bases and J by 12 bases, and 12 bases separated the two germline ends. The germline CDR1 and CDR2 sequences are SNHLY and FYNNEI. The CDR3 region is CASRDPGRQFF. Written as DNA, the CDR3 is TGTGCCAGCAGGGACCCGGGACGGCAGTTCTTC.

V is TRBV9 and J is TRBJ2-4; the D is unclear. V was pared by 0 bases and J by 5 bases, with 12 bases between. This CDR3 is 15 amino acids long. Germline CDR1 reads SGDLS; CDR2 reads YYNGEE. The CDR3 loop reads CASSVGLSRENIQYF. The CDR3 bases are TGTGCCAGCAGCGTAGGGCTATCTAGGGAAAACATTCAGTACTTC.

This clonotype was observed many times. The V and J genes are TRBV2 and TRBJ2-1, with TRBD2 matching 10 bases. CDR3 size: 17 residues. V shed 7 bases and J 1 base; nucleotides not matched to a gene: 10. Germline V gene lookup returns CDR1 SNHLY and CDR2 FYNNEI. CDR3 loop: CASTKNLAGGSYNEQFF. CDR3 DNA: TGTGCCAGCACCAAGAATTTAGCGGGAGGTTCCTACAATGAGCAGTTCTTC.

The sample holds many counts of this clonotype. V usage is TRBV20-1 and J usage is TRBJ2-3; 7 bases fit TRBD2. V shed 3 bases, J shed 5 bases, and the junction held 8 bases outside the gene matches. The CDR3 loop spans 14 amino acids. From germline, CDR1 is DFQATT and CDR2 SNEGSKA (reference sequence). CDR3 in DNA: TGCAGTGCTAGGATGGGGACTAAAAGAGATACGCAGTATTTT. This codes for CSARMGTKRDTQYF.